This T cell receptor beta chain was profiled in a study of cytomegalovirus exposure and HLA in healthy donors. Study-wide results and limits: Donor immune exposure was known only as CMV serostatus. Cytomegalovirus-associated TCR beta chains were listed, numbering 150 to 200. Later on, analysis showed that most CMV-associated TCR beta chains appeared to be HLA-restricted.

With regard to this clone: Its target is not known. This sample includes further DNA sequences coding for the same CDR3.

Primers: 60 Vbeta forward and 13 Jbeta reverse. Data came from immunoSEQ multiplex PCR; TCRdb stores just in-frame clones and leaves some out. Of some 180,000 clones detected, around 75% appear once; the ten largest clones hold about 2.7%. V lost 2 bases, J lost 8 bases, and 0 bases stayed unmatched. This CDR3 spans 11 amino acids. Germline V gene lookup returns CDR1 SQVTM and CDR2 ANQGSEA. The chain has TRBV29-1 and TRBJ1-2, with 9 nucleotides matching TRBD1. The source is a male donor in good health and CMV-seronegative. The sample comprised PBMCs. CDR3 sequence (DNA): TGCAGCGTTGAAACAGGGGGCGGCTACACCTTC. Its translation is CSVETGGGYTF. The full variable domain, in which reference TRBV29-1 and TRBJ1-2 provide the parts outside the CDR3, is SAVISQKPSRDICQRGTSLTIQCQVDSQVTMMFWYRQQPGQSLTLIATANQGSEATYESGFVIDKFPISRPNLTFSTLTVSNMSPEDSSIYLCSVETGGGYTFGSGTRLTVV.